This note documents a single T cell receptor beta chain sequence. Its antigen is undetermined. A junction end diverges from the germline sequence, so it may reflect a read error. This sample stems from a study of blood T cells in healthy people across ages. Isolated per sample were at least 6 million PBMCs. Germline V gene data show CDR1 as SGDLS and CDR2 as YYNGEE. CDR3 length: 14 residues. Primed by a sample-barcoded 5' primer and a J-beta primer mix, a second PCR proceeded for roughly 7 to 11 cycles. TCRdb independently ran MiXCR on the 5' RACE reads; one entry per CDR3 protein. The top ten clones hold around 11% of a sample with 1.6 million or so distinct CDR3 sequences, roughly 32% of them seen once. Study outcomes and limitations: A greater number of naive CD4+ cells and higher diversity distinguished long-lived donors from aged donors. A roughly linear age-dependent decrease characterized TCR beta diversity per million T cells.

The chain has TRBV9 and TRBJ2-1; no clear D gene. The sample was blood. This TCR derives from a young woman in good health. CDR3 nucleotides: TGTGCCAGCAGCGTAATGCCCGGCTACGATGAGCAGTTCTTC. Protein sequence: CASSVMPGYDEQFF.